These 22 T cell receptor beta chains share one sample of origin, sequenced in a study of early T cells in non-severe SARS-CoV-2 infection. TCRdb used MiXCR to reprocess the 5' RACE reads, holding one entry per CDR3 protein. Among 95,000 to 110,000 distinct CDR3 sequences, 11% were seen once, and the ten largest hold about 8%. Sequenced input: whole blood. The receptor source for this set is an adult who was a healthcare worker with PCR-confirmed SARS-CoV-2 infection or an uninfected control (not recorded which).

This clonotype has a count of ten or more. The J gene is TRBJ2-4, the V gene TRBV30; TRBD1 is a possible D gene (7 bases). V was cut by 4 bases and J by 6 bases, with 13 bases left in between. The CDR3 is made up of 13 amino acids. Germline V lookup: CDR1 GTSNPN, CDR2 SVGIG (reference sequence). As DNA, the CDR3 is TGTGCCTGGACAGGGGGGAATAGAAACATTCAGTACTTC. Protein sequence: CAWTGGNRNIQYF.

This clonotype was seen a handful of times. V gene TRBV23-1 combines with J gene TRBJ2-4; D tentatively reads TRBD1 or TRBD2 (5 bases each). TRBV23-1 is annotated as an ORF whose role is uncertain. The CDR3 extends over 16 amino acids. Trimming took 8 bases from V and 6 from J, leaving 23 bases between them. CDR3 coding DNA: TGCGCCAGCTCCCCCAGAGGGAGACAGAAATTAAACATTCAGTACTTC. Protein product: CASSPRGRQKLNIQYF.

V usage is TRBV20-1 and J usage is TRBJ2-7; D unresolved. This CDR3 comprises 15 residues. In germline, CDR1 is DFQATT, CDR2 SNEGSKA (reference sequence). Trimming left V 3 bases short and J 1 base short, with 16 bases between. CDR3 DNA: TGCAGTGCTAGCGGCCGGGTGAGCCTGTCCTACGAGCAGTACTTC. This gives the protein CSASGRVSLSYEQYF.

This clonotype was counted a few times. This chain connects TRBV7-2 to TRBJ2-7, with 9 bases that match TRBD1. There are 15 residues in the CDR3. CDR1 is SGHTA and CDR2 is FQGNSA in the germline V gene. V was pared by 1 base and J by 2 bases, with 3 bases of the junction left unmatched. CDR3 nucleotides: TGTGCCAGCAGCTTAGGGGACAGGGTCCCCTACGAGCAGTACTTC. Its translation: CASSLGDRVPYEQYF.

The V gene is TRBV7-9, the J gene TRBJ2-5; the D gene could be TRBD1 or TRBD2 (5 bases each). V shed 1 base and J shed 2 bases, with 11 bases lying between them. The CDR3 length is 15 residues. Germline V CDR1 and CDR2: SEHNR, FQNEAQ (reference sequence). The CDR3 region is CASSLGSGRQETQYF. The CDR3 DNA is TGTGCCAGCAGCTTAGGTTCGGGACGACAAGAGACCCAGTACTTC.

This clonotype came up a few times. The chain has TRBV20-1 and TRBJ1-5, with 9 bases that match TRBD1. The CDR3 consists of 15 residues. V was clipped by 2 bases and J by 5 bases; unmatched bases: 7. Per germline, CDR1 DFQATT and CDR2 SNEGSKA (reference sequence). The CDR3 DNA reads TGCAGTGCTAGAAAGGGACAGGGCGTTGATCAGCCCCAGCATTTT. This codes for CSARKGQGVDQPQHF.

There are many counts of this clonotype. V gene TRBV6-4 combines with J gene TRBJ2-2, with 10 bases aligning to TRBD2. J gave up 6 bases and V 6 bases, and 10 bases lay outside the gene matches. This CDR3 spans 16 amino acids. CDR1 and CDR2 (germline): MRHNA, SNTAGT. Written as DNA, the CDR3 is TGTGCCAGCAGAAAGCTAGCGGGAGAGGAGGCCGGGGAGCTGTTTTTT. It translates to CASRKLAGEEAGELFF.

This clonotype was observed a few times. The CDR3 sequence is CASRAEESQYF. The CDR3 nucleotides read TGTGCCAGCAGAGCCGAGGAGTCCCAGTACTTC. V gene TRBV6-4 combines with J gene TRBJ2-5; D is unresolved. The CDR3 is 11 residues long. CDR1 is MRHNA and CDR2 is SNTAGT in the germline V gene. Trimming shortened V by 6 bases and J by 9 bases, and 11 bases separated the two germline ends.

The V and J genes are TRBV4-2 and TRBJ2-1, with no clear D. The CDR3 spans 15 residues. Trimming cost V 0 bases and J 2 bases, with 8 bases left between them. Germline V lookup: CDR1 LGHNA, CDR2 YNFKEQ. CDR3 residues: CASSQDLLAYNEQFF. In DNA form, the CDR3 reads TGTGCCAGCAGCCAAGATCTACTGGCCTACAATGAGCAGTTCTTC.

This chain uses TRBV6-5 with TRBJ2-1, with TRBD2 matching 10 bases. Trimming cost V 6 bases and J 5 bases; bases outside gene matches: 4. From germline, CDR1 is MNHEY and CDR2 SVGAGI. The CDR3 has 14 residues. The DNA for the CDR3 is TGTGCCAGCAGCTTTCTAGCGGGGGACAATGAGCAGTTCTTC. Its translation: CASSFLAGDNEQFF.

The V gene is TRBV11-2, the J gene TRBJ2-7; D is unclear. This CDR3 is built from 11 residues. Trimming cost V 5 bases and J 8 bases, with 10 bases left between them. Germline values: CDR1 SGHAT, CDR2 FQNNGV. The DNA for the CDR3 is TGTGCCAGCAGCCACGCCCTACAGCAGTACTTC. Its protein product is CASSHALQQYF.

As to this clonotype: This could be a read error, since a much larger clone is one nucleotide away. The CDR3 loop reads CVSSQITLQETQYF. The CDR3 DNA follows: TGTGTCAGCAGCCAAATAACGCTCCAAGAGACCCAGTACTTC. This chain joins TRBV7-9 and TRBJ2-5; D is unclear. Germline V gene sequence: CDR1 SEHNR, CDR2 FQNEAQ (reference sequence). The length of the CDR3 is 14 residues.

This clonotype was seen more than once but under ten times. The chain is built from TRBV5-4 and TRBJ2-5, with 9 bases identical to TRBD2. This CDR3 has 16 amino acids. With V trimmed by 1 base and J by 1 base, 5 bases remained unmatched. Germline V gene sequence: CDR1 SGHNT, CDR2 YYREEE (reference sequence). This CDR3 is CASSLSAGGIQETQYF. CDR3 sequence (DNA): TGTGCCAGCAGCTTGTCGGCGGGAGGGATCCAAGAGACCCAGTACTTC.

V gene TRBV7-9 combines with J gene TRBJ2-5, with D possibly matching TRBD1 (5 bases). The germline V gene encodes CDR1 SEHNR and CDR2 FQNEAQ (reference sequence). The CDR3 covers 13 residues. The V and J ends lost 8 bases and 1 base respectively, with 11 bases between them. CDR3 sequence: CASGARTQETQYF. CDR3 coding DNA: TGTGCCAGCGGGGCGAGGACCCAAGAGACCCAGTACTTC.

J is TRBJ2-1 and V is TRBV9; 8 bases are a match to TRBD2. The junction had 6 bases not matched to a gene; V was cut back by 3 bases and J by 7 bases. The germline gives CDR1 SGDLS, CDR2 YYNGEE. The CDR3 length is 14 residues. This CDR3 is CASSGGSGRNEQFF. CDR3 nucleotide sequence: TGTGCCAGCAGCGGGGGGAGCGGGAGAAATGAGCAGTTCTTC.

This clonotype showed up many times. V usage is TRBV7-3 and J usage is TRBJ2-1, with 10 bases lining up with TRBD2. The CDR3 runs 13 residues. The ends lost 5 bases at V and 7 bases at J; junction bases unmatched: 2. Germline CDR1 and CDR2: SGHTA and FQGTGA. In DNA form, the CDR3 reads TGTGCCAGCAGCGTACTAGCGGGAAATGAGCAGTTCTTC. Translating it yields CASSVLAGNEQFF.

Many counts were recorded for this clonotype. CDR3 in amino acids: CASSRREAFF. The CDR3 DNA sequence: TGTGCCAGCAGCCGCCGAGAGGCTTTCTTT. This rearrangement joins TRBV11-2 to TRBJ1-1; D not resolved. Trimming removed 5 bases from V and 11 bases from J, with 9 bases in between. The CDR3 sequence is 10 residues long. The germline CDR1 and CDR2 sequences are SGHAT and FQNNGV. The full variable domain, rest sourced from reference TRBV11-2 and TRBJ1-1, is EAGVAQSPRYKIIEKRQSVAFWCNPISGHATLYWYQQILGQGPKLLIQFQNNGVVDDSQLPKDRFSAERLKGVDSTLKIQPAKLEDSAVYLCASSRREAFFGQGTRLTVV.

This chain connects TRBV15 to TRBJ2-7, with D unclear. The germline V gene has CDR1 LNHNV and CDR2 YYDKDF (reference sequence). Trimming shortened V by 1 base and J by 4 bases, and 14 bases separated the two germline ends. The CDR3 has 15 residues. The CDR3 bases are TGTGCCACCAGCAGAGGTCAGTTTCGTGGATACGAGCAGTACTTC. Its translation: CATSRGQFRGYEQYF.

This clonotype was counted many times. The genes are TRBV11-2 and TRBJ1-6, with 12 bases that match TRBD1. The CDR3 is 18 amino acids. Germline CDR1 and CDR2: SGHAT and FQNNGV. Trimming took 5 bases from V and 10 from J; bases not matched to a gene: 15. This chain's CDR3 is CASSRLGTGGKLSSPLHF. CDR3 nucleotide sequence: TGTGCCAGCAGCCGGTTGGGGACAGGGGGCAAACTTAGCTCACCCCTCCACTTT.

This clonotype was seen a handful of times. The chain uses TRBV9 and TRBJ2-7; D may be TRBD2 (5 bases). Germline CDR1 and CDR2: SGDLS and YYNGEE. The CDR3 sequence is 14 residues long. V lost 0 bases and J 6 bases, leaving 13 bases between the germline ends. As DNA, the CDR3 is TGTGCCAGCAGCGTAGGGTCGGGAATGAGCGAGCAGTACTTC. Amino acids: CASSVGSGMSEQYF.

J is TRBJ2-7 and V is TRBV12-3 or TRBV12-4; no clear D. Deletions cut 6 bases from V and 3 bases from J, with 9 bases between. The CDR3 loop spans 12 amino acids. CDR3 nucleotides: TGTGCCAGCAGCATGACAAACTACGAGCAGTACTTC. This sequence encodes CASSMTNYEQYF.

The rearrangement joins TRBV12-3 or TRBV12-4 to TRBJ2-3; D uncertain. This CDR3 comprises 14 residues. Trimming cost V 8 bases and J 2 bases, with 14 bases left between them. CDR3 bases: TGTGCCAGCCTCGCGCAGGTCCCCACAGATACGCAGTATTTT. It codes for CASLAQVPTDTQYF.